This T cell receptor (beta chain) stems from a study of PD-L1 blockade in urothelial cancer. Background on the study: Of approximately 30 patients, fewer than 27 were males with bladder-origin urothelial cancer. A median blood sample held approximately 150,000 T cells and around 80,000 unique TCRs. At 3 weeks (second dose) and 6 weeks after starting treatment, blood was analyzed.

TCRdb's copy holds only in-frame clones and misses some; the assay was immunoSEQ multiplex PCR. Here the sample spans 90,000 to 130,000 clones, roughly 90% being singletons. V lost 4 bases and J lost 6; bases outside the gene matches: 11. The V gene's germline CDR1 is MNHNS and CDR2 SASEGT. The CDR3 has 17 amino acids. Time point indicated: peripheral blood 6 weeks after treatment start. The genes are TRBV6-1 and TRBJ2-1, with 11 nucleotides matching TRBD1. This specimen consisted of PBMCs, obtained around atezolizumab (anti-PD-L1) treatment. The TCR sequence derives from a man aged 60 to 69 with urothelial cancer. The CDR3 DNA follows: TGTGCCAGCAGTGTCTTTCTCGGACAGGGGGCAGGCAATGAGCAGTTCTTC. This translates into CASSVFLGQGAGNEQFF.